One and the same sample provided the 22 T cell receptor beta chains below, sequenced in a study of OX40 agonist ivuxolimab in advanced cancers. Measured with immunoSEQ multiplex PCR; TCRdb has only the in-frame clones, and not every one. The sample lists some 70,000 clones, 85% occurring once. The starting material was CD4+ or CD8+ T cells sorted from blood, obtained in a trial of the OX40 agonist ivuxolimab. The receptors were gathered from an adult with an advanced solid tumor such as melanoma, head and neck, liver or kidney cancer.

On this clone: The same CDR3 is also encoded by other DNA sequences in this sample. J is TRBJ2-4 and V is TRBV28, with D unresolved. The CDR3 runs 14 residues. Germline V CDR1 and CDR2: MDHEN, SYDVKM. V lost 2 bases and J 0 bases, leaving 5 bases between the germline ends. CDR3 DNA sequence: TGTGCCAGCAGTTTAGGGCTAGCCAAAAACATTCAGTACTTC. It is translated as CASSLGLAKNIQYF.

The chain links TRBV4-1 to TRBJ2-1; a weak D match, TRBD2 (5 bases). Germline CDR1 is MGHRA and CDR2 is YSYEKL. The V gene lost 0 bases and the J gene lost 2 bases, with 11 bases spanning the gap. The CDR3 consists of 16 residues. CDR3 coding DNA: TGCGCCAGCAGCCAAGATAGTACGGGAACCTACAATGAGCAGTTCTTC. Protein product: CASSQDSTGTYNEQFF.

The rearrangement links TRBV9 to TRBJ2-1; no clear D gene. Trimming took off 0 bases at V and 7 bases at J, with 5 bases between the two ends. CDR1 SGDLS and CDR2 YYNGEE come from the germline V gene. This CDR3 region has 12 residues. DNA of the CDR3: TGTGCCAGCAGCGTAGATAGAAATGAGCAGTTCTTC. Protein sequence: CASSVDRNEQFF.

This chain links TRBV7-2 with TRBJ1-1; the D is unclear. The CDR3 contains 18 residues. Per the germline V gene, CDR1 is SGHTA and CDR2 is FQGNSA. V was cut by 4 bases and J by 1 base, with 22 bases left in between. As DNA, the CDR3 is TGTGCCAGCAGCTCCCCTTCGACGGGCGCACTCAGGAACACTGAAGCTTTCTTT. It yields the protein CASSSPSTGALRNTEAFF.

DNA for the CDR3: TGTGCCAGCAGCTTAGATGGGCAGGGGCAGTACTTC. It specifies CASSLDGQGQYF. The chain joins TRBV7-9 to TRBJ2-7, with D possibly being TRBD1 (5 bases). Germline V gene lookup returns CDR1 SEHNR and CDR2 FQNEAQ (reference sequence). There are 12 residues in the CDR3. With 1 base removed from V and 9 bases from J, the gap between germline ends came to 10 bases. The full variable domain, in which reference TRBV7-9 and TRBJ2-7 provide the parts outside the CDR3, is DTGVSQNPRHKITKRGQNVTFRCDPISEHNRLYWYRQTLGQGPEFLTYFQNEAQLEKSRLLSDRFSAERPKGSFSTLEIQRTEQGDSAMYLCASSLDGQGQYFGPGTRLTVT.

This clone appeared once. This sequence joins TRBV29-1 and TRBJ2-2; TRBD2 matches at 7 bases. Germline trimming cut 8 bases from V and 7 bases from J; bases unmatched to any gene: 7. The CDR3 sequence is 12 residues long. CDR1 is SQVTM and CDR2 is ANQGSEA in the germline V gene. The CDR3 DNA reads as TGCAGCTCAAGCGGGGCGGGCGGGGAGCTGTTTTTT. It specifies CSSSGAGGELFF.

V and J are TRBV9 and TRBJ2-6; 9 bases align to TRBD1. The CDR3 contains 17 residues. CDR1 is SGDLS and CDR2 is YYNGEE in the germline V gene. J gave up 1 base and V 4 bases, and 6 bases lay outside the gene matches. CDR3 DNA: TGTGCCAGCAGCCCGCGGACAGGGGCATCTGGGGCCAACGTCCTGACTTTC. Protein: CASSPRTGASGANVLTF.

J is TRBJ1-4 and V is TRBV6-1, with D perhaps TRBD1 (5 bases). From germline, CDR1 is MNHNS and CDR2 SASEGT. This CDR3 contains 15 residues. V was trimmed by 7 bases and J by 0 bases, leaving 12 bases between them. As DNA, the CDR3 is TGTGCCAGCACTACAGGCGCAGCAACTAATGAAAAACTGTTTTTT. This codes for CASTTGAATNEKLFF.

The chain is built from TRBV9 and TRBJ2-3, with 10 bases lining up with TRBD2. In germline, CDR1 is SGDLS, CDR2 YYNGEE. The ends lost 2 bases at V and 4 bases at J; junction bases unmatched: 7. The CDR3 length is 16 residues. The CDR3, as DNA: TGTGCCAGCAGCGTCAATCTAGCGGGAGCGGCAGATACGCAGTATTTT. It is translated as CASSVNLAGAADTQYF.

The chain employs TRBV28 and TRBJ1-5; D remains unclear. V was cut by 3 bases and J by 4 bases, with 13 bases left in between. In germline, CDR1 is MDHEN, CDR2 SYDVKM. The CDR3 totals 15 residues. The CDR3 DNA follows: TGTGCCAGCAGTTTGATAGTCTGGGTAAATCAGCCCCAGCATTTT. This gives the protein CASSLIVWVNQPQHF.

V gene TRBV19 combines with J gene TRBJ1-6; TRBD1 matches 7 bases. This CDR3 comprises 19 residues. Germline loops: CDR1 LNHDA, CDR2 SQIVND (reference sequence). V trimming: 7 bases; J trimming: 1 base; junction bases outside the gene matches: 16. The CDR3 DNA is TGTGCCAGTATGGTGACAGGGCTTGGAAAATTGTCCTATAATTCACCCCTCCACTTT. It translates to CASMVTGLGKLSYNSPLHF.

V is TRBV2 and J is TRBJ1-1; D remains ambiguous. The CDR3 runs 13 residues. CDR1 is SNHLY, CDR2 FYNNEI, per germline. Trimming pared 10 bases from V and 3 bases from J, leaving 15 bases between. The CDR3 loop is CATRNGPHTEAFF. Here the CDR3 DNA reads TGTGCCACCAGAAACGGGCCTCACACTGAAGCTTTCTTT. Filled out from reference TRBV2 and TRBJ1-1, the complete variable domain reads EPEVTQTPSHQVTQMGQEVILRCVPISNHLYFYWYRQILGQKVEFLVSFYNNEISEKSEIFDDQFSVERPDGSNFTLKIRSTKLEDSAMYFCATRNGPHTEAFFGQGTRLTVV.

The gene calls are TRBV10-3 and TRBJ2-6; 12 positions match TRBD1. CDR3 length: 20 amino acids. J was trimmed by 1 base and V by 0 bases; bases with no gene match: 7. CDR1 ENHRY and CDR2 SYGVKD come from the germline V gene. As DNA, the CDR3 is TGTGCCATCAGTGAGTCGATCGGGACAGGGGGCGCTTCTGGGGCCAACGTCCTGACTTTC. It codes for CAISESIGTGGASGANVLTF.

The chain carries TRBV7-2 and TRBJ2-5; unclear D gene. There are 13 residues in the CDR3. CDR1 is SGHTA, CDR2 FQGNSA, per germline. Trimming shortened V by 2 bases and J by 5 bases, and 9 bases separated the two germline ends. In nucleotides, the CDR3 is TGTGCCAGCAGCTTAACGGGTCCGGAGACCCAGTACTTC. Translated, it gives CASSLTGPETQYF.

This chain joins TRBV6-5 and TRBJ2-5; D call uncertain. Trimming left V 6 bases short and J 2 bases short, with 10 bases between. This CDR3 has 13 amino acids. The germline CDR1 and CDR2 sequences are MNHEY and SVGAGI. CDR3 in DNA: TGTGCCAGCAGGGGGATAGCTCAAGAGACCCAGTACTTC. This sequence encodes CASRGIAQETQYF.

This clone was picked up one time. The chain couples TRBV7-9 to TRBJ2-1; D gene unclear. The CDR3 has 11 residues. Trimming cost V 5 bases and J 8 bases, with 7 bases left between them. Germline lookup yields CDR1 SEHNR and CDR2 FQNEAQ (reference sequence). The CDR3 sequence: CASSENDEQFF. Written as DNA, the CDR3 is TGTGCCAGCAGCGAAAACGATGAGCAGTTCTTC.

The rearrangement uses TRBV13 and TRBJ2-3; D is ambiguous. The CDR3 sequence is 14 residues long. Germline V gene lookup returns CDR1 PRHDT and CDR2 FYEKMQ (reference sequence). Trimming cost V 0 bases and J 5 bases, with 9 bases left between them. The CDR3 DNA sequence: TGTGCCAGCAGCTTAGGGGGGAACTTAGATACGCAGTATTTT. It codes for CASSLGGNLDTQYF.

The V call is TRBV19, the J call TRBJ1-5; 9 bases align to TRBD1. From germline, CDR1 is LNHDA and CDR2 SQIVND (reference sequence). The CDR3 consists of 16 residues. V lost 5 bases, J lost 7 bases, and 12 bases stayed unmatched. For the CDR3, the DNA is TGTGCCAGTAGTGCGGGACAGGGCCCGGCGGGACAGCCCCAGCATTTT. This encodes CASSAGQGPAGQPQHF.

The rearrangement uses TRBV11-3 and TRBJ2-2; TRBD1 aligns across 12 bases. The ends lost 5 bases at V and 7 bases at J; junction bases unmatched: 8. This CDR3 has 16 amino acids. Germline values: CDR1 SGHNT, CDR2 YENEEA. CDR3 residues: CASSPGTGGLGGELFF. As DNA, the CDR3 is TGTGCCAGCAGCCCCGGGACAGGGGGCCTGGGCGGGGAGCTGTTTTTT.

The chain uses TRBV14 and TRBJ2-2, with D tentatively TRBD2 (6 bases). The V end was cut by 4 bases, the J end by 0 bases, with 27 bases between. Germline CDR1 SGHDN, CDR2 FVKESK. The CDR3 is 21 amino acids. In nucleotides, the CDR3 is TGTGCCAGCAGCCTCCCCCCGGGGCCGCGGCGGGGAGGATCGAACACCGGGGAGCTGTTTTTT. Translating it yields CASSLPPGPRRGGSNTGELFF.

J is TRBJ2-1 and V is TRBV6-5; D is undetermined. This CDR3 region has 11 residues. V lost 6 bases and J lost 4, with 4 bases in between. The germline V gene encodes CDR1 MNHEY and CDR2 SVGAGI. The CDR3, as DNA: TGTGCCAGCAGGCTTTACAATGAGCAGTTCTTC. This encodes CASRLYNEQFF.

The chain is built from TRBV29-1 and TRBJ1-4; tentatively, D is TRBD1 (5 bases). CDR3 length: 13 residues. Trimming stripped 4 bases from V and 7 bases from J, with 13 bases between. Germline V gene sequence: CDR1 SQVTM, CDR2 ANQGSEA. This CDR3 is CSVGSGRTEKLFF. The CDR3 DNA sequence: TGCAGCGTTGGGTCAGGGAGGACTGAAAAACTGTTTTTT.